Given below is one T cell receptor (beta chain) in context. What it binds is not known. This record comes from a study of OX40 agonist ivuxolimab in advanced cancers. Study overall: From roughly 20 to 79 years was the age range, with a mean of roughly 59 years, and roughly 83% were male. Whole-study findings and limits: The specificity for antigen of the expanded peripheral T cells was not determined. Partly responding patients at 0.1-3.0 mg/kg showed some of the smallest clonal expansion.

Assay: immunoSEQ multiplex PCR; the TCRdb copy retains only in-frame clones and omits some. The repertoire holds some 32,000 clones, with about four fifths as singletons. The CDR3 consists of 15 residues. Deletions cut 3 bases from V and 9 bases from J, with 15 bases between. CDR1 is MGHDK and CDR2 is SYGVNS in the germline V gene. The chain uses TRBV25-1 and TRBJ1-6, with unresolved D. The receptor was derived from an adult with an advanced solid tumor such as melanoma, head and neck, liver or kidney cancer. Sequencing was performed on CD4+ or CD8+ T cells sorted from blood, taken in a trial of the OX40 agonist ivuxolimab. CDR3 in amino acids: CASSDVAAPVSPLHF. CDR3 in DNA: TGTGCCAGCAGTGATGTAGCCGCGCCGGTTTCACCCCTCCACTTT.